The 20 T cell receptor beta chains listed next were all sequenced from one sample in a study of neurological immune-mediated disorders. Described time point: longitudinal time-point 2. TCRdb processed the 5' RACE reads anew with MiXCR; each CDR3 protein has one entry. This sample carries 100,000 or so distinct CDR3 sequences, under 15% of them seen once, and the ten largest clones take just under 5%. The source material was PBMCs. The source of these receptors is a female donor with HTLV-1-associated myelopathy (HAM/TSP).

This clonotype was counted ten times or more. CDR3 sequence: CASSLGTGTQETQYF. The CDR3 nucleotides read TGTGCCAGCAGCCTGGGGACAGGAACCCAAGAGACCCAGTACTTC. V is TRBV7-8 and J is TRBJ2-5, with 8 bases lining up with TRBD1. The germline CDR1 and CDR2 sequences are SGHVS and FQNEAQ. The V and J ends lost 5 bases and 1 base, in that order; junction bases with no gene match: 6. The CDR3 spans 15 residues.

This clonotype showed up many times. This sequence joins TRBV7-2 and TRBJ2-1; D unresolved. In germline, CDR1 is SGHTA, CDR2 FQGNSA. This CDR3 has 15 residues. Trimming left V 3 bases short and J 0 bases short, with 9 bases between. DNA for the CDR3: TGTGCCAGCAGCTTCGGTGGTAGCTCCTACAATGAGCAGTTCTTC. Protein: CASSFGGSSYNEQFF.

This clonotype occurred many times. The gene calls are TRBV9 and TRBJ1-1; D remains ambiguous. Germline CDR1 reads SGDLS; CDR2 reads YYNGEE. The ends were cut back, 0 bases at V and 11 bases at J, with 20 bases in the middle. This CDR3 is 15 amino acids long. The CDR3, as DNA: TGTGCCAGCAGCGTAGGGAGCGGGCCCCGGGGAGGGGCTTTCTTT. Amino acid sequence: CASSVGSGPRGGAFF. Full variable domain (rest looked up from reference TRBV9 and TRBJ1-1): DSGVTQTPKHLITATGQRVTLRCSPRSGDLSVYWYQQSLDQGLQFLIQYYNGEERAKGNILERFSAQQFPDLHSELNLSSLELGDSALYFCASSVGSGPRGGAFFGQGTRLTVV.

The CDR3 DNA sequence: TGTGCCAGCAGTCAAAAACAGGGAACCGGGGAGCTGTTTTTT. Translation gives CASSQKQGTGELFF. V and J are TRBV6-1 and TRBJ2-2, with a tentative D call TRBD1 (6 bases). Germline V gene sequence: CDR1 MNHNS, CDR2 SASEGT. This CDR3 region has 14 residues. Trimming took off 5 bases at V and 5 bases at J, with 12 bases between the two ends.

This clonotype occurred many times. V and J are TRBV5-6 and TRBJ2-7; TRBD2 might be the D (6 bases). Germline CDR1 and CDR2: SGHDT and YYEEEE. This CDR3 is 14 amino acids long. Trimming left V 1 base short and J 3 bases short, with 11 bases between. CDR3 amino acids: CASSLFLGLYEQYF. The DNA of the CDR3 is TGTGCCAGCAGCTTGTTTTTGGGACTCTACGAGCAGTACTTC. Full variable domain (outside the CDR3, taken from reference TRBV5-6 and TRBJ2-7): DAGVTQSPTHLIKTRGQQVTLRCSPKSGHDTVSWYQQALGQGPQFIFQYYEEEERQRGNFPDRFSGHQFPNYSSELNVNALLLGDSALYLCASSLFLGLYEQYFGPGTRLTVT.

This clonotype was seen at least ten times. The rearrangement joins TRBV4-2 to TRBJ1-5; perhaps TRBD1 as D (6 bases). The CDR3 length is 18 residues. Germline CDR1 is LGHNA and CDR2 is YNFKEQ. The ends were cut back, 0 bases at V and 5 bases at J, with 20 bases in the middle. The CDR3 DNA is TGTGCCAGCAGCCAAGATCCGGGGGGCGAGGGAGGGGATCAGCCCCAGCATTTT. This gives the protein CASSQDPGGEGGDQPQHF.

The sample holds many counts of this clonotype. This chain links TRBV24-1 with TRBJ2-2, with no clear D. CDR3 length equals 13 residues. Germline CDR1 reads KGHDR; CDR2 reads SFDVKD. Trimming stripped 1 base from V and 4 bases from J, with 3 bases between. CDR3 region: CATSDFVTGELFF. The CDR3 nucleotides are TGTGCCACCAGTGATTTCGTCACCGGGGAGCTGTTTTTT.

This clonotype was recorded at least ten times. The CDR3 here is CASSVARDSSYEQYF. CDR3 nucleotide sequence: TGTGCCAGCAGCGTCGCCAGGGACAGCTCCTACGAGCAGTACTTC. The V call is TRBV5-5, the J call TRBJ2-7; 7 nucleotides agree with TRBD1. Trimming removed 4 bases from V and 0 bases from J; junction bases left unmatched: 7. CDR1 and CDR2 from the germline V gene are SGHKS and YYEKEE (reference sequence). The CDR3 runs to 15 residues.

This clonotype was counted at least ten times. The gene calls are TRBV30 and TRBJ2-1, with TRBD2 matching 13 bases. There are 17 residues in the CDR3. V lost 8 bases and J lost 0; bases outside the gene matches: 10. The germline gives CDR1 GTSNPN, CDR2 SVGIG (reference sequence). CDR3 region: CAGSPGTSGVSYNEQFF. The DNA for the CDR3 is TGTGCCGGATCGCCCGGGACTAGCGGGGTCTCCTACAATGAGCAGTTCTTC.

In its sample, this clonotype was seen many times. The CDR3 DNA is TGCGCCAGCAGCCGGGATTATGGGCTGGCTAACACTGAAGCTTTCTTT. This encodes CASSRDYGLANTEAFF. The chain uses TRBV5-1 and TRBJ1-1, with no clear D. CDR3 length equals 16 residues. V lost 4 bases to trimming and J lost 2 bases, with 18 bases between them. Germline V CDR1 and CDR2: SGHRS, YFSETQ.

This clonotype was seen many times. This sequence joins TRBV5-1 and TRBJ2-1; possibly TRBD2 for D (5 bases). This CDR3 contains 14 residues. The V and J ends lost 4 bases and 4 bases respectively, with 12 bases between them. CDR1 SGHRS and CDR2 YFSETQ come from the germline V gene. The CDR3 sequence is CASSGEPRYNEQFF. The CDR3 coding sequence is TGCGCCAGCAGCGGGGAGCCACGATACAATGAGCAGTTCTTC.

At least ten counts were recorded for this clonotype. This chain joins TRBV5-1 and TRBJ1-4, with 8 bases identical to TRBD1. Trimming at V came to 4 bases and at J to 8 bases, leaving 7 bases not matched to a gene. Germline lookup yields CDR1 SGHRS and CDR2 YFSETQ. CDR3 size: 14 residues. The CDR3 is CASSPDRGYEKLFF. The CDR3 nucleotides read TGCGCCAGCAGCCCTGACAGGGGTTACGAAAAACTGTTTTTT. Full variable domain (remainder filled in from reference TRBV5-1 and TRBJ1-4): KAGVTQTPRYLIKTRGQQVTLSCSPISGHRSVSWYQQTPGQGLQFLFEYFSETQRNKGNFPGRFSGRQFSNSRSEMNVSTLELGDSALYLCASSPDRGYEKLFFGSGTQLSVL.

Ten or more counts support this clonotype. The chain carries TRBV6-1 and TRBJ2-6, with 7 bases fitting TRBD1. Per germline, CDR1 MNHNS and CDR2 SASEGT. This CDR3 has 15 amino acids. The J segment lost 3 bases and the V segment lost 3 bases, leaving 2 bases of the junction unmatched. The CDR3 protein is CASSERGHGANVLTF. The CDR3 coding sequence is TGTGCCAGCAGTGAGAGGGGGCATGGGGCCAACGTCCTGACTTTC.

This clonotype showed up just a few times. In nucleotides, the CDR3 is TGTGCCATCAGTGAGTCGGTAGGCGGCTACACCTTC. Protein product: CAISESVGGYTF. The J gene is TRBJ1-2, the V gene TRBV10-3; no clear D gene. V was shortened by 0 bases and J by 8 bases, with 7 bases between the two germline ends. Germline-derived CDR1 and CDR2 are ENHRY and SYGVKD. The CDR3 length is 12 residues.

Ten or more counts support this clonotype. The chain links TRBV5-1 to TRBJ1-6; D not certain. The CDR3 has 16 amino acids. Trimming stripped 0 bases from V and 0 bases from J, with 7 bases between. Germline V gives CDR1 SGHRS, CDR2 YFSETQ. CDR3 residues: CASSLDVSSYNSPLHF. Written as DNA, the CDR3 is TGCGCCAGCAGCTTGGACGTTAGCTCCTATAATTCACCCCTCCACTTT.

This clonotype was counted many times. The chain combines TRBV5-1 with TRBJ1-5; D may be TRBD1 (6 bases). The CDR3 extends over 12 amino acids. Germline V lookup: CDR1 SGHRS, CDR2 YFSETQ. CDR3 DNA sequence: TGCGCTTCCAGGGGCCATAATCAGCCCCAGCATTTT. Protein: CASRGHNQPQHF.

The rearrangement joins TRBV20-1 to TRBJ2-7; 11 bases match TRBD2. Trimming took 3 bases from V and 1 from J; bases not matched to a gene: 2. The CDR3 loop spans 14 amino acids. Germline-derived CDR1 and CDR2 are DFQATT and SNEGSKA (reference sequence). The CDR3: CSASRTSGSYEQYF. CDR3 sequence (DNA): TGCAGTGCTAGTCGGACTAGCGGGTCCTACGAGCAGTACTTC.

This clonotype occurred a few times. V usage is TRBV7-9 and J usage is TRBJ2-1, with D perhaps TRBD2 (6 bases). The ends were cut back, 6 bases at V and 0 bases at J, with 15 bases in the middle. The CDR3 is 16 amino acids. Germline assignment: CDR1 SEHNR and CDR2 FQNEAQ (reference sequence). This CDR3 is CASSYRAGSSYNEQFF. As DNA, the CDR3 is TGTGCCAGCAGTTATCGGGCGGGGAGCTCCTACAATGAGCAGTTCTTC.

As regards this clonotype: It may be a read error: a sequence one base away is much more abundant. The chain couples TRBV9 to TRBJ2-1; D is unresolved. The CDR3 runs to 14 residues. Germline V lookup: CDR1 SGDLS, CDR2 YYNGEE. Trimming took off 0 bases at V and 8 bases at J, with 12 bases between the two ends. CDR3: CASSVVAVAYEQFF. In DNA, the CDR3 is TGTGCCAGCAGCGTAGTCGCGGTGGCCTATGAGCAGTTCTTC. Variable domain in full (rest from reference TRBV9 and TRBJ2-1): DSGVTQTPKHLITATGQRVTLRCSPRSGDLSVYWYQQSLDQGLQFLIQYYNGEERAKGNILERFSAQQFPDLHSELNLSSLELGDSALYFCASSVVAVAYEQFFGPGTRLTVL.

There are many counts of this clonotype. One end of the junction varies from germline; a read error may be responsible. The chain recombines TRBV2 with TRBJ2-2, with D unclear. Germline V gene sequence: CDR1 SNHLY, CDR2 FYNNEI. CDR3 length: 13 amino acids. CDR3 DNA: TGTGCCAGCTTAGGGCGGAACCCCGGGGAGCTGTTTTTT. Translation gives CASLGRNPGELFF.